The rows below give T cell receptor beta chains drawn from one sample of a study of response to subunit inactivated influenza vaccine. TCRdb processed the RT-PCR reads anew with MiXCR; each CDR3 protein has one entry. The sample holds fewer than 600,000 distinct CDR3 sequences; approximately 7.2% are singletons and the top ten take about an eighth. Sequenced here: PBMCs from blood, sampled roughly 24 months after vaccination. These receptors originate from a man between 50 and 75 years old who received an inactivated influenza vaccine. The CDR3 runs from the conserved cysteine through the conserved F or W. A D gene is named only where the DNA matches it firmly. Clone size is stated in some rows and not others, as once, few, many or a class when expanded.

D	size	V	J	DNA	CDR3
.	.	TRBV5-6	TRBJ1-4	TGTGCCAGCAGCTTCACCAAGACGGAGCCGAATGAAAAACTGTTTTTT	CASSFTKTEPNEKLFF
.	few	TRBV4-3	TRBJ2-7	TGCGCCAGCAGCCAGCTAGGGACCCATCTTGACGAGCAGTACTTC	CASSQLGTHLDEQYF
.	.	TRBV6-1	TRBJ2-3	TGTGCCAGCGGTAGAGTGGGGCACACAGATACGCAGTATTTT	CASGRVGHTDTQYF
.	few	TRBV7-2	TRBJ1-1	TGTGCCAGCAGCTTAAAGGGGATGGGTACTGAAGCTTTCTTT	CASSLKGMGTEAFF
.	many	TRBV20-1	TRBJ2-1	TGCAGTGCTAATGAGGGAGGAACCTACAATGAGCAGTTCTTC	CSANEGGTYNEQFF
TRBD2	.	TRBV10-3	TRBJ2-7	TGTGCCAGCGGACTAGCGGGAGCTAGTGGGCAGTACTTC	CASGLAGASGQYF
.	few	TRBV6-5	TRBJ1-2	TGTGCCAGCAGTTACCAATCCAGGGGCCGGGGTTTCTATGGCTACACCTTC	CASSYQSRGRGFYGYTF
TRBD1	once	TRBV5-1	TRBJ2-7	TGCGCCAGCAGGCCGGACAGGGGGCGCGAGCAGCAGTACTTC	CASRPDRGREQQYF
.	few	TRBV25-1	TRBJ1-2	TGTGCCAGCAGTGAAGCGGGCAGGGCCACCTTC	CASSEAGRATF
.	.	TRBV15	TRBJ2-7	TGTGCCACCAGCAGAGACCAGGGGACCTACGAGCAGTACTTC	CATSRDQGTYEQYF
.	.	TRBV6-2/TRBV6-3	TRBJ2-7	TGTGCCAGCAGGCCGGGACTGATCTCCTACGAGCAGTACTTC	CASRPGLISYEQYF
.	few	TRBV7-9	TRBJ2-7	TGTGCCAGTACTCTGACGGGGGCGGGGCAGTACTTC	CASTLTGAGQYF
TRBD1	few	TRBV5-1	TRBJ1-1	TGCGCCAGCAGCCAAGGACAGGGGGGCGAAGCTTTCTTT	CASSQGQGGEAFF
.	few	TRBV10-3	TRBJ1-4	TGTGCCATCAGTGAGTCCAGCGGTAATGAAAAACTGTTTTTT	CAISESSGNEKLFF
.	many	TRBV5-1	TRBJ2-1	TGCGCCAGCGCTTTTTCCGGGGTGGGCTACAATGAGCAGTTCTTC	CASAFSGVGYNEQFF
TRBD2	.	TRBV20-1	TRBJ2-5	TGCAGTGCACCCGGGACTAGCGGGAGTCAGACCCAGTACTTC	CSAPGTSGSQTQYF
.	.	TRBV4-3	TRBJ1-1	TGCGCCAGCAGCCAAATGGGGGTGAACACTGAAGCTTTCTTT	CASSQMGVNTEAFF
.	.	TRBV11-2	TRBJ2-5	TGTGCCAGCAGCTCGGCGGGACAGTCAGGGGGGACCCAGTACTTC	CASSSAGQSGGTQYF
TRBD2	many	TRBV28	TRBJ2-5	TGTGCCAGCAGACGGACTAGCGGGGGCCAAGAGACCCAGTACTTC	CASRRTSGGQETQYF
TRBD2	.	TRBV29-1	TRBJ2-1	TGCAGCGTTGAATCGGTCGGGAGGGCCGATGAGCAGTTCTTC	CSVESVGRADEQFF
.	.	TRBV20-1	TRBJ2-7	TGCAGTGCTAGAGATCTGCGACCGGGGGTCTACGAGCAGTACTTC	CSARDLRPGVYEQYF
.	.	TRBV5-1	TRBJ1-6	TGCGCCAGCAGCTTGGCCAAGGAAATGAATTCACCCCTCCACTTT	CASSLAKEMNSPLHF
.	few	TRBV5-1	TRBJ2-1	TGCGCCAGCAGCTTGGATGGCACAAGCTCCTACAATGAGCAGTTCTTC	CASSLDGTSSYNEQFF
.	few	TRBV12-3/TRBV12-4	TRBJ2-3	TGTGCCAGCTCCAGAGCGGGCGGCATCACAGATACGCAGTATTTT	CASSRAGGITDTQYF
.	few	TRBV29-1	TRBJ2-1	TGCAGCGTTGAAACTCTTTTCTTC	CSVETLFF
TRBD1	.	TRBV3-1	TRBJ1-1	TGTGCCAGCAGCCTACGACAGGGGGCGGGTGAAGCTTTCTTT	CASSLRQGAGEAFF
.	.	TRBV28	TRBJ2-1	TGTGCCAGCAGACTACCGGGCAATGAGCAGTTCTTC	CASRLPGNEQFF
.	.	TRBV4-2	TRBJ1-2	TGTGCCAGCAGCCAAGGGGTGGGCAGGGGAGACTATGGCTACACCTTC	CASSQGVGRGDYGYTF
.	few	TRBV12-3/TRBV12-4	TRBJ1-5	TGTGCCAGCACCATTAGGGCAGGCTCACGGCCCCAGCATTTT	CASTIRAGSRPQHF
TRBD1	few	TRBV5-5	TRBJ2-7	TGTGCCAGCAGCTTGGCAGGGGGCCCCTACACCGAGCAGTACTTC	CASSLAGGPYTEQYF